This T cell receptor beta chain was observed in a study of beta chain features in type 1 diabetes. The study's findings and limits: The naive, central memory and Treg TCRB repertoires looked more alike in patients than they did in healthy donors. Shortening of TCRB CDR3s, moderate but significant, appeared in all four CD4+ subsets of Type 1 diabetes patients.

Comment on this clone: The antigen remains undetermined.

cDNA synthesis used the whole RNA isolate, giving expressed TCRB sequences. Sequencing was performed with immunoSEQ multiplex PCR; in TCRdb, only in-frame clones are kept and a portion is missing. The table includes 250,000 to 300,000 clones, 8% detected once. This clonotype was obtained from a woman aged 18-29 years in good health. The material sequenced was central memory CD4+ T cells from blood.

The CDR3 is CASSPAGGGETQYF. CDR3 coding DNA: TGTGCCAGCAGCCCAGCGGGGGGGGGAGAGACCCAGTACTTC. The rearrangement links TRBV5-4 to TRBJ2-5, with 10 nucleotides matching TRBD2. The CDR3 totals 14 residues. From germline, CDR1 is SGHNT and CDR2 YYREEE (reference sequence). V was clipped by 4 bases and J by 4 bases; unmatched bases: 4.